The 17 T cell receptor beta chains below were found in one sample sequenced in a study of CD8+ T cells in alopecia areata. Treatment: oral pan-JAK inhibitor, 5-10 mg twice daily. Reverse transcription of extracted RNA yielded cDNA, which provided the sequencing template. Libraries were prepared by immunoSEQ multiplex PCR; TCRdb keeps only in-frame clonotypes and omits some of them. Seen here are roughly 120,000 clones, roughly three fifths observed once, and the top ten hold 10% to 15%. This specimen consisted of CD8+ T cells sorted from blood, obtained at week 24, from a patient treated with tofacitinib. Receptors originate from a human donor with alopecia areata.

The chain joins TRBV11-2 to TRBJ1-2; D gene uncertain. Trimming left V 5 bases short and J 8 bases short, with 21 bases between. The V gene's germline CDR1 is SGHAT and CDR2 FQNNGV. This CDR3 contains 15 residues. The CDR3 DNA sequence: TGTGCCAGCAGCCTGGGCAGGATGGGGTTTGGGGGCTACACCTTC. Its translation: CASSLGRMGFGGYTF.

The V and J genes are TRBV7-8 and TRBJ2-7; tentatively, D is TRBD2 (5 bases). Trimming took 0 bases from V and 1 from J, leaving 10 bases between them. Germline values: CDR1 SGHVS, CDR2 FQNEAQ. This CDR3 contains 15 residues. CDR3 in amino acids: CASSLAGASSYEQYF. The CDR3 DNA reads as TGTGCCAGCAGCTTAGCGGGAGCTTCTTCCTACGAGCAGTACTTC.

This clone was seen only a few times. The J gene is TRBJ2-1, the V gene TRBV2, with 7 bases aligning to TRBD2. Germline V CDR1 and CDR2: SNHLY, FYNNEI. The junction had 13 bases not matched to a gene; V was cut back by 5 bases and J by 6 bases. CDR3 length: 16 amino acids. The CDR3 reads CASSYALAPGLNEQFF. CDR3 nucleotide sequence: TGTGCCAGCAGTTATGCACTAGCGCCCGGACTCAATGAGCAGTTCTTC. The full variable domain, with the rest looked up from reference TRBV2 and TRBJ2-1, is EPEVTQTPSHQVTQMGQEVILRCVPISNHLYFYWYRQILGQKVEFLVSFYNNEISEKSEIFDDQFSVERPDGSNFTLKIRSTKLEDSAMYFCASSYALAPGLNEQFFGPGTRLTVL.

This chain links TRBV5-1 with TRBJ2-7; tentative D call: TRBD1 (6 bases). Trimming stripped 4 bases from V and 4 bases from J, with 12 bases between. From germline, CDR1 is SGHRS and CDR2 YFSETQ. The CDR3 spans 13 residues. CDR3 region: CASSTRDNYEQYF. CDR3 coding DNA: TGCGCCAGCAGCACCCGGGACAATTACGAGCAGTACTTC. Filled out from reference TRBV5-1 and TRBJ2-7, the complete variable domain reads KAGVTQTPRYLIKTRGQQVTLSCSPISGHRSVSWYQQTPGQGLQFLFEYFSETQRNKGNFPGRFSGRQFSNSRSEMNVSTLELGDSALYLCASSTRDNYEQYFGPGTRLTVT.

The gene calls are TRBV7-8 and TRBJ2-6; TRBD1 is a possible D gene (5 bases). This CDR3 contains 15 residues. Germline V lookup: CDR1 SGHVS, CDR2 FQNEAQ. V dropped 3 bases and J dropped 2 bases, with 8 bases sitting between them. The CDR3, as DNA: TGTGCCAGCAGCTTTTCCAGGGCTGGGGCCAACGTCCTGACTTTC. Its translation: CASSFSRAGANVLTF.

The chain has TRBV27 and TRBJ2-7; D perhaps matches TRBD1 (6 bases). Looked up from germline, CDR1 is MNHEY and CDR2 is SMNVEV (reference sequence). With 6 bases removed from V and 2 bases from J, the gap between germline ends came to 14 bases. The CDR3 sequence is 14 residues long. The CDR3 nucleotides are TGTGCCAGCAGCCTCCGGGACACGGCCTACGAGCAGTACTTC. The encoded protein is CASSLRDTAYEQYF.

The gene calls are TRBV11-1 and TRBJ2-3, with TRBD2 matching over 9 bases. This CDR3 spans 16 amino acids. Per germline, CDR1 SGHAT and CDR2 FQDESV (reference sequence). J gave up 2 bases and V 6 bases, and 9 bases lay outside the gene matches. The CDR3 region is CASSSYLAGITDTQYF. CDR3 nucleotide sequence: TGTGCCAGCAGTTCCTATCTAGCGGGGATCACAGATACGCAGTATTTT.

On this clone itself: This CDR3 is also generated by other DNA sequences in the sample. The chain employs TRBV5-1 and TRBJ1-1, with D tentatively TRBD1 (5 bases). The V gene lost 10 bases and the J gene lost 2 bases, with 12 bases spanning the gap. CDR1 and CDR2 (germline): SGHRS, YFSETQ. CDR3 size: 12 residues. This chain's CDR3 is CASGRGNTEAFF. The CDR3 DNA follows: TGCGCCTCAGGGAGGGGCAACACTGAAGCTTTCTTT. Full variable domain (missing parts from reference TRBV5-1 and TRBJ1-1): KAGVTQTPRYLIKTRGQQVTLSCSPISGHRSVSWYQQTPGQGLQFLFEYFSETQRNKGNFPGRFSGRQFSNSRSEMNVSTLELGDSALYLCASGRGNTEAFFGQGTRLTVV.

This clone turned up a few times. The V gene is TRBV6-4, the J gene TRBJ2-7, with 9 bases aligning to TRBD1. V gave up 8 bases and J gave up 6 bases; unmatched junction bases: 14. CDR1 MRHNA and CDR2 SNTAGT come from the germline V gene. CDR3 size: 15 residues. The CDR3 nucleotides read TGTGCCAGCCTTATCTGGGACAGGGAGGGGATCGAGCAGTACTTC. Protein product: CASLIWDREGIEQYF.

This clone has a handful of counts. The J gene is TRBJ2-1, the V gene TRBV5-1; 10 nucleotides match TRBD2. This CDR3 region has 16 residues. From germline, CDR1 is SGHRS and CDR2 YFSETQ. J gave up 8 bases and V 3 bases, and 11 bases lay outside the gene matches. The CDR3 loop reads CASSSLGSGGDYEQFF. CDR3 bases: TGCGCCAGCAGCTCATTAGGAAGCGGGGGGGATTATGAGCAGTTCTTC.

This chain connects TRBV5-5 to TRBJ2-5; 7 positions agree with TRBD1. J lost 1 base, V lost 3 bases, and 3 bases had no gene match. The CDR3 contains 14 residues. The germline CDR1 and CDR2 sequences are SGHKS and YYEKEE (reference sequence). In nucleotides, the CDR3 is TGTGCCAGCAGCTCAGACAGGGCCCAAGAGACCCAGTACTTC. The encoded protein is CASSSDRAQETQYF.

The chain joins TRBV30 to TRBJ1-1, with D maybe TRBD1 (5 bases). The CDR3 covers 14 residues. In germline, CDR1 is GTSNPN, CDR2 SVGIG (reference sequence). The V end was cut by 0 bases, the J end by 4 bases, with 12 bases between. CDR3 sequence: CAWSVLRGTTEAFF. CDR3 DNA: TGTGCCTGGAGTGTACTCCGGGGCACCACTGAAGCTTTCTTT. Using reference TRBV30 and TRBJ1-1 for the parts outside the CDR3, the full variable domain is SQTIHQWPATLVQPVGSPLSLECTVEGTSNPNLYWYRQAAGRGLQLLFYSVGIGQISSEVPQNLSASRPQDRQFILSSKKLLLSDSGFYLCAWSVLRGTTEAFFGQGTRLTVV.

This clone has only a few counts. The CDR3 DNA is TGTGCCAGCAGTTTAGGACAGGGATGGTCCTACGAGCAGTACTTC. It specifies CASSLGQGWSYEQYF. The chain combines TRBV27 with TRBJ2-7; 8 bases agree with TRBD1. Trimming took 2 bases from V and 1 from J; bases not matched to a gene: 4. Germline lookup yields CDR1 MNHEY and CDR2 SMNVEV (reference sequence). The CDR3 is 15 amino acids.

The chain couples TRBV27 to TRBJ2-1; 11 bases align to TRBD2. This CDR3 is 20 amino acids long. CDR1 is MNHEY, CDR2 SMNVEV, per germline (reference sequence). The junction had 18 bases not matched to a gene; V was cut back by 3 bases and J by 5 bases. CDR3: CASSLQRLAGSQSRDNEQFF. The CDR3 nucleotides read TGTGCCAGCAGTTTGCAAAGACTAGCGGGGTCCCAGAGCCGCGACAATGAGCAGTTCTTC.

The V gene is TRBV5-1, the J gene TRBJ2-5; D might be TRBD1 or TRBD2, each matching 6 bases. CDR1 and CDR2 from the germline V gene are SGHRS and YFSETQ. The CDR3 is 15 residues long. The ends were cut back, 0 bases at V and 2 bases at J, with 11 bases in the middle. In nucleotides, the CDR3 is TGCGCCAGCAGCTTGGAGGGGGGAATACAAGAGACCCAGTACTTC. Translating it yields CASSLEGGIQETQYF.

The chain recombines TRBV7-9 with TRBJ1-1, with D hard to call. This CDR3 spans 15 amino acids. The V end lost 5 bases, the J end lost 0 bases, and 13 bases lay between the germline ends. Germline lookup yields CDR1 SEHNR and CDR2 FQNEAQ (reference sequence). The CDR3 coding sequence is TGTGCCAGCAGCCCACAGAGATCCATGAACACTGAAGCTTTCTTT. Translated: CASSPQRSMNTEAFF.

V and J are TRBV9 and TRBJ1-6; tentative D call: TRBD1 (6 bases). CDR3 length: 16 residues. Germline CDR1 is SGDLS and CDR2 is YYNGEE. Trimming took 4 bases from V and 10 from J, leaving 21 bases between them. The CDR3 nucleotides read TGTGCCAGCAGCACCAGACCGGGACCCGGGGGCTCACCCCTCCACTTT. Encoded protein: CASSTRPGPGGSPLHF.